The rows below give T cell receptor beta chains drawn from one sample of a study of identical twins. TCRdb redid the calling of the 5' RACE reads with MiXCR, one entry per CDR3 protein. The repertoire holds about 720,000 distinct CDR3 sequences, 15% to 20% seen once, with about an eighth in the top ten. These data also featured in a second study, about T cells expressing NK-cell markers.

Sequenced: PBMCs. The source is a young woman in good health. The CDR3 runs from the conserved cysteine through the conserved F or W. The D gene is left open where the match is weak. The size of a clone is reported for some rows only, either as once, few or many, or as a class for expanded clones.

size: NA
V: TRBV7-3
J: TRBJ2-2
length: 17
D: TRBD2
DNA: TGTGCCAGCAGCCCGGAACCGGGACTAGCAGTCACCGGGGAGCTGTTTTTT
CDR3: CASSPEPGLAVTGELFF

size: NA
V: TRBV18
J: TRBJ2-1
length: 13
D: NA
DNA: TGTGCCAGCTCACCCGAGACACAAAATGAGCAGTTCTTC
CDR3: CASSPETQNEQFF

size: few
V: TRBV20-1
J: TRBJ2-7
length: 11
D: NA
DNA: TGCAGTGCTAGGGACTTCTACGAGCAGTACTTC
CDR3: CSARDFYEQYF

size: NA
V: TRBV9
J: TRBJ2-5
length: 15
D: NA
DNA: TGTGCCAGCAGCGTAGCTGGGGGCGTATGGGAGACCCAGTACTTC
CDR3: CASSVAGGVWETQYF

size: few
V: TRBV5-1
J: TRBJ2-7
length: 12
D: NA
DNA: TGCGCCAGCAGCTCGAAACCCTACGAGCAGTACTTC
CDR3: CASSSKPYEQYF

size: NA
V: TRBV20-1
J: TRBJ2-3
length: 16
D: NA
DNA: TGCAGTGCCACCGGACGCACGAACCGGAGCACAGATACGCAGTATTTT
CDR3: CSATGRTNRSTDTQYF

size: NA
V: TRBV12-3/TRBV12-4
J: TRBJ1-3
length: 13
D: NA
DNA: TGTGCCAGCAGGGTAGGCTCTGGAAACACCATATATTTT
CDR3: CASRVGSGNTIYF

size: many
V: TRBV12-3/TRBV12-4
J: TRBJ1-1
length: 12
D: NA
DNA: TGTGCCAGCAGTATGTACGGCACTGAAGCTTTCTTT
CDR3: CASSMYGTEAFF

size: NA
V: TRBV27
J: TRBJ1-2
length: 13
D: NA
DNA: TGTGCCAGCCGTTACAGGGCCGGGTATGGCTACACCTTC
CDR3: CASRYRAGYGYTF

size: NA
V: TRBV4-3
J: TRBJ2-3
length: 13
D: NA
DNA: TGCGCCAGCAGCCAAGACCCTTGGGGTACGCAGTATTTT
CDR3: CASSQDPWGTQYF